This TCR beta chain is from a study of response to subunit inactivated influenza vaccine (dated by TCRdb to between 2018 and 2020). With respect to the entire study: Deep quantitative T cell receptor repertoire profiling was used in the study to track responses to a trivalent subunit inactivated influenza vaccine. The paper's findings and limits, for the study overall: The authors suggested that each seasonal influenza vaccination may recruit only a limited number of new T cells.

The library was prepared using RT-PCR. The instrument was an Illumina HiSeq 2500. TCRdb reran the public reads through fastp at Q25 and MiXCR, keeping productive beta chains. Each CDR3 protein appears once, grouped with its most common genes and DNA. This sample comprises about 520,000 distinct CDR3 sequences, approximately 7.8% of them detected only once. Roughly 13% of the sample goes to the ten largest clones. Details on this clonotype: Its recognized antigen is unknown. The input lacks base qualities; no much larger clone sits a single base away.

Counted from cysteine to phenylalanine, this CDR3 has 14 amino acids. The entry retains the CDR3 DNA only, 42 bases that are in frame from base 1. Trimming removed 1 base from V and 2 bases from J, leaving 8 bases between the germline ends. CDR1 SGHTA and CDR2 FQGNSA are derived from the germline V gene. The chain is assembled from TRBV7-2 and TRBJ2-5; too little of a D gene remains to name it. Sequencing was performed on PBMCs from blood, taken less than 30 months after vaccination. The clonotype was recovered from a man between 50 and 69 years old who received an inactivated influenza vaccine. Donor details come from another sample of the same person, matched by shared clones. The CDR3 protein is CASSLESAQETQYF. The DNA sequence is as follows: TGTGCCAGCAGCTTAGAATCAGCACAAGAGACCCAGTACTTC.